This T cell receptor beta chain derives from a study of blood T cell repertoires in COVID-19. Data came from immunoSEQ multiplex PCR; TCRdb stores just in-frame clones and leaves some out. Here the sample spans 200,000 to 250,000 clones, 90% to 95% being singletons. V shed 6 bases, J shed 10 bases, and the junction held 10 bases outside the gene matches. Per the germline V gene, CDR1 is MRHNA and CDR2 is SNTAGT. The CDR3 is 15 amino acids. V and J are TRBV6-4 and TRBJ1-6; 9 positions agree with TRBD1. The sample comprised PBMCs or T cells enriched from blood (not recorded which). The clonotype originates from a woman under 30 who had recovered from COVID-19. CDR3 sequence (DNA): TGTGCCAGCAGACCACAGGGGGCGAGTCCGTCACCCCTCCACTTT. Translation gives CASRPQGASPSPLHF.